This TCR beta chain was sequenced in a study of CD8 T cells in ankylosing spondylitis (TCRdb year 2017). Concerning the study at large: T cell receptor beta repertoires were profiled in healthy donors and ankylosing spondylitis patients so that disease-linked TCR variants could be found. The whole study cohort included under 140 healthy donors and 25 ankylosing spondylitis patients. Peripheral blood samples were taken, and synovial fluid was additionally collected from ankylosing spondylitis patients.

Including the terminal cysteine and phenylalanine, the CDR3 comprises 14 residues. Just CDR3 DNA is preserved here, 42 bases in frame from base 1. V is cut by 4 bases and J by 8 bases, and the space between the germline ends is 17 bases. CDR1 and CDR2, per the germline V gene, are SGHTA and FQGNSA. TCRdb shows the sequencer as Illumina HiSeq 2500. Quantitative 5'-RACE with molecular barcodes was the method used to prepare the TCR beta libraries. In the paper's pipeline: To identify disease-linked TCR variants, a new computational method was used, one built on a probabilistic model of VDJ rearrangement. TCRdb trimmed public reads at Q25 via fastp, called clones via MiXCR and kept in-frame beta chains. Each record represents a unique CDR3 protein, reported with the most common genes and DNA among its rows. The V and J calls come from TCRdb's annotation, not from the publication. This sample holds 200,000 to 250,000 distinct CDR3 sequences; 8% to 11% were observed only once. The ten largest clonotypes hold about 3% of the sample.

Only a few counts were recorded for this clonotype. The specificity of this receptor is unknown. No much larger clone exists at a distance of one base, and base qualities are not known. Overall study results and their limits: The disease-linked clones showed a CD8+ phenotype and occurred at relatively low frequencies in peripheral blood. Some TCR beta motif variants had previously been reported in synovial fluid and blood of reactive arthritis patients, which suggested common disease-initiation mechanisms. According to the report, matched synovial fluid samples from ankylosing spondylitis patients were significantly enriched for the disease-linked clones. Blood from ankylosing spondylitis patients appeared to be characterized by a TCR beta motif made up of about 8 highly homologous amino acid variants.

Sequenced: blood, either unsorted or a sorted T cell fraction (not recorded which). This chain joins TRBV7-2 to TRBJ1-2; tentative D gene TRBD1, with 5 bases matching. The source of this sequence is a male donor with ankylosing spondylitis or in good health (not recorded which). The CDR3 region: CASSSSWGGEGYTF. The nucleotide sequence reads as follows: TGTGCCAGCAGCTCCTCTTGGGGGGGAGAAGGCTACACCTTC.